The clone carrying this T cell receptor beta chain was observed many times. This record comes from a study of HIV-infected children after antiretroviral therapy interruption. Turning to the study itself: Most children had recorded EBV and CMV exposure.

Sample treatment: PENTA 11 planned treatment interruption arm or continuous ART arm. Unique molecular identifiers were included in an RNA-based 3' RACE TCR library. Using its own MiXCR run on the 3' RACE reads, TCRdb lists one record per CDR3 protein. The sample records 15,000 to 16,000 distinct CDR3 sequences, 3% to 3.5% being singletons. CDR1 is SGHNT and CDR2 is YENEEA in the germline V gene. The CDR3 is made up of 13 amino acids. The V and J ends lost 5 bases and 3 bases, in that order; junction bases with no gene match: 4. The source was CD45RA+ CD4+ T cells from PBMCs, collected from a donor given antiretroviral therapy, either interrupted or continuous. Subset meaning: naive CD4+ CD45RA+ CD45RO- T cells. The chain recombines TRBV11-3 with TRBJ2-7; TRBD1 aligns across 7 bases. The TCR sequence derives from a child between 2 and 17 years old with HIV. CDR3 region: CASSRGQDYEQYF. CDR3 DNA: TGTGCCAGCAGCCGAGGACAGGACTACGAGCAGTACTTC. The complete variable domain, with remaining parts taken from reference TRBV11-3 and TRBJ2-7, reads EAGVVQSPRYKIIEKKQPVAFWCNPISGHNTLYWYLQNLGQGPELLIRYENEEAVDDSQLPKDRFSAERLKGVDSTLKIQPAELGDSAVYLCASSRGQDYEQYFGPGTRLTVT.